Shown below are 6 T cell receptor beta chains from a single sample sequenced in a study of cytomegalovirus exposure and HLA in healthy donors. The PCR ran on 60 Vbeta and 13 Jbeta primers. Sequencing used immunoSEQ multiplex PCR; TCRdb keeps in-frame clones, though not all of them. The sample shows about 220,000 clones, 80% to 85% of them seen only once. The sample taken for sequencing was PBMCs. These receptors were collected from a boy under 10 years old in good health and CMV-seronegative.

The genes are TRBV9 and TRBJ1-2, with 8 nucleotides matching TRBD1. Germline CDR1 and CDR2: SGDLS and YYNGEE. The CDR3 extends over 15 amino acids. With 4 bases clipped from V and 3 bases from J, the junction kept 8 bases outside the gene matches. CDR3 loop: CASSSVTGADYGYTF. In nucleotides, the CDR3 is TGTGCCAGCAGCTCGGTGACAGGGGCGGACTATGGCTACACCTTC.

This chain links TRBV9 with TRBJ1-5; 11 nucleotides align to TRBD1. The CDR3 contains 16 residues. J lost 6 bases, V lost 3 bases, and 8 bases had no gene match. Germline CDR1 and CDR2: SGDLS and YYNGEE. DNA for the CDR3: TGTGCCAGCAGCGAAGGACAGGGGGCGAGGGGTCAGCCCCAGCATTTT. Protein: CASSEGQGARGQPQHF.

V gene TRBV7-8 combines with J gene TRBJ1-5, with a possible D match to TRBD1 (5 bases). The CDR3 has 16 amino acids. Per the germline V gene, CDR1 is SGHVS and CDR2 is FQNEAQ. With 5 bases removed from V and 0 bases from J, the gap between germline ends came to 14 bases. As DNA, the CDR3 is TGTGCCAGCAGCCTGGAAGGGGCCAATAGCAATCAGCCCCAGCATTTT. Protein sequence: CASSLEGANSNQPQHF.

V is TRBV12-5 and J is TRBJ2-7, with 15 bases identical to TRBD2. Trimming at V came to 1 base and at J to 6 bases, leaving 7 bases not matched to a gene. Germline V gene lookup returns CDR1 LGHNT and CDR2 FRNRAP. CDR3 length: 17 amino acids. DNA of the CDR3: TGTGCTAGTGGTTTGGGCCGGACTAGCGGGGGGGACGTCGAGCAGTACTTC. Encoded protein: CASGLGRTSGGDVEQYF.

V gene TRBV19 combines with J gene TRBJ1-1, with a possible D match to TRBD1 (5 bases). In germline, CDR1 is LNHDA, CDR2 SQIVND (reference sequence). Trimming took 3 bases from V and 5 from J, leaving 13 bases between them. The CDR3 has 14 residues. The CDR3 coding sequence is TGTGCCAGTAGTATCGGGGGTCGGAAGACTGAAGCTTTCTTT. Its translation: CASSIGGRKTEAFF.

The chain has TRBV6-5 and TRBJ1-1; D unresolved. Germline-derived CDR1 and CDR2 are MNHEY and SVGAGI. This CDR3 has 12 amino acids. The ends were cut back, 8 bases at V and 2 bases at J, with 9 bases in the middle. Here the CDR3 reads CASAQANTEAFF. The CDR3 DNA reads TGTGCCAGCGCGCAGGCAAACACTGAAGCTTTCTTT.